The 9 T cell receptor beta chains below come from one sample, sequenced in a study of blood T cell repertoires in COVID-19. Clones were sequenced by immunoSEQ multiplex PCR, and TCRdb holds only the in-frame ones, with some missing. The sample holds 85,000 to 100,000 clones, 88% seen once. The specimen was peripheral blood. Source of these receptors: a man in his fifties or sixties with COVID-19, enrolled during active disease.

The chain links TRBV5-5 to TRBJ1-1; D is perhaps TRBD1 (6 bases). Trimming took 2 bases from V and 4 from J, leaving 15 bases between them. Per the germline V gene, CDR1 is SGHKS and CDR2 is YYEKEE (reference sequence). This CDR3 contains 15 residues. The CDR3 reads CASSFGGQGSTEAFF. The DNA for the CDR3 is TGTGCCAGCAGCTTTGGGGGCCAGGGTAGCACTGAAGCTTTCTTT.

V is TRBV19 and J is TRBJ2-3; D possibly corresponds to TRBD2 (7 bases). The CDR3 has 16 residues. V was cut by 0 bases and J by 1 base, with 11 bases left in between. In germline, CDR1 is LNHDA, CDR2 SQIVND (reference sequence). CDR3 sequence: CASSIDGGGGTDTQYF. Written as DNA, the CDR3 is TGTGCCAGTAGTATAGATGGGGGGGGCGGCACAGATACGCAGTATTTT.

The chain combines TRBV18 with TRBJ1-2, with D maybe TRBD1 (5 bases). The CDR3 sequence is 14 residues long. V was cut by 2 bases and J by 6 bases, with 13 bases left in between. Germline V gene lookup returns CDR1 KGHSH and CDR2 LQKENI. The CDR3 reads CASSPRGRLDGYTF. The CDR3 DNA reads TGTGCCAGCTCACCAAGGGGCAGGTTGGATGGCTACACCTTC.

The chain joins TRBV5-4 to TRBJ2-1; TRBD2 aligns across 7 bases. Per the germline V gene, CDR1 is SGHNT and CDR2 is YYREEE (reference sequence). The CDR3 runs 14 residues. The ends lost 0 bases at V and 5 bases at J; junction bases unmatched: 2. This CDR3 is CASSLERENNEQFF. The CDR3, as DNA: TGTGCCAGCAGCTTGGAGCGGGAAAACAATGAGCAGTTCTTC.

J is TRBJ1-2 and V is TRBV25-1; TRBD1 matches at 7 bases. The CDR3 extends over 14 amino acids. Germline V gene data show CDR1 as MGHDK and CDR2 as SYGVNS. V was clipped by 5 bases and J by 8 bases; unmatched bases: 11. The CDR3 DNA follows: TGTGCCAGCAGTCCTCATTTACAGGGACAGGGCTACACCTTC. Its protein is CASSPHLQGQGYTF.

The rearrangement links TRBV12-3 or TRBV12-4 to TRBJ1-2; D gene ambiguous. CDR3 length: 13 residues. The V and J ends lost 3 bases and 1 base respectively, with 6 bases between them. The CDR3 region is CASSLGSNYGYTF. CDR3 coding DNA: TGTGCCAGCAGTTTGGGCAGTAACTATGGCTACACCTTC.

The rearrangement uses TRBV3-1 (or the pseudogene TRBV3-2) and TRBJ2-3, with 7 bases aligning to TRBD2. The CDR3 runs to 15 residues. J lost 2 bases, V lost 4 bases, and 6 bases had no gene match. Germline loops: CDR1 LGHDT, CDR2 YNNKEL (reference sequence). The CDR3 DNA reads TGTGCCAGCAGCCCGACTAGCAGCTTCACAGATACGCAGTATTTT. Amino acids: CASSPTSSFTDTQYF.

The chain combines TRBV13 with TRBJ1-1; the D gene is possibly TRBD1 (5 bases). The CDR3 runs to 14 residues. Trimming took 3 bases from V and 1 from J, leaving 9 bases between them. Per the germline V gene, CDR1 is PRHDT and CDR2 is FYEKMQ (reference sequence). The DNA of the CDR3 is TGTGCCAGCAGCTTGGGGCAGAAGAACACTGAAGCTTTCTTT. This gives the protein CASSLGQKNTEAFF.

This CDR3 reads CSVSAGTAYNEQFF. CDR3 coding DNA: TGCAGCGTATCGGCCGGGACAGCCTACAATGAGCAGTTCTTC. The V gene is TRBV29-1, the J gene TRBJ2-1; 7 positions agree with TRBD1. Germline loops: CDR1 SQVTM, CDR2 ANQGSEA. V trimming: 6 bases; J trimming: 2 bases; junction bases outside the gene matches: 7. The CDR3 sequence is 14 residues long.